Below, one TCR beta chain is given with its context. V was cut by 0 bases and J by 7 bases, with 9 bases left in between. Per germline, CDR1 WSHSY and CDR2 SAAADI. This CDR3 has 14 residues. The record originates from a study of blood T cell repertoires in COVID-19. Study at large: Donors in the United States, Italy and Spain gave samples during acute or convalescent COVID-19. PBMCs, B-cell-depleted T cells, or T cells were the source of the cDNA or gDNA that made up the material.

In the original processing: How many nucleated cells were present was estimated from reference gene primer amplification. Data came from immunoSEQ multiplex PCR; TCRdb stores just in-frame clones and leaves some out. That table supplies the V and J calls and clone size; D and trimming were determined from the DNA. Of 400,000 to 450,000 clones in the sample, 75% to 90% are singletons; the top ten hold approximately 1.5%. The TCR sequence derives from a woman younger than 45 with active or convalescent COVID-19. The V call is TRBV10-2, the J call TRBJ1-4, with D possibly matching TRBD1 (5 bases). Sequencing input: peripheral blood. The CDR3 here is CASSESGGGEKLFF. The DNA for the CDR3 is TGCGCCAGCAGTGAGTCGGGGGGGGGTGAAAAACTGTTTTTT.